Listed here are 8 T cell receptor beta chains from one sample, sequenced in a study of shared clonotypes between healthy human individuals (TCRdb year 2020). The library came from the immunoSEQ multiplex PCR assay. TCRdb mirrors the immuneACCESS table, restricted to in-frame sequences. Some clones are absent from its copies; in checked studies, under half trace to an unresolved V gene, and the reason for the others is unknown. The table for this sample lists approximately 620,000 clones; approximately 97% of them were counted only once. Together, the top ten hold around 0.057% of the sample. Specimen: naive CD4+ T cells sorted from blood. Sample cell subset or site, as interpreted from the label and publication: CD45RA+ positively selected. These receptors came from a woman aged 30 to 39 in good health.

The gene calls are TRBV5-1 and TRBJ2-2; 10 positions agree with TRBD2. Unmatched junction bases numbered 6, after V lost 2 bases and J lost 5 bases. The CDR3 has 16 residues. Germline values: CDR1 SGHRS, CDR2 YFSETQ. The CDR3 protein is CASSLTASGSTGELFF. The CDR3, as DNA: TGCGCCAGCAGCTTAACGGCTAGCGGGAGTACCGGGGAGCTGTTTTTT.

The gene calls are TRBV4-1 and TRBJ1-2; D not resolved. The V gene lost 1 base and the J gene lost 6 bases, with 9 bases spanning the gap. CDR1 is MGHRA, CDR2 YSYEKL, per germline. The CDR3 spans 13 residues. The CDR3 DNA is TGCGCCAGCAGCCAAGGAGGGATACATGGCTACACCTTC. This translates into CASSQGGIHGYTF.

The chain uses TRBV5-1 and TRBJ2-5, with no clear D. This CDR3 comprises 14 residues. CDR1 SGHRS and CDR2 YFSETQ come from the germline V gene. The ends were cut back, 0 bases at V and 7 bases at J, with 13 bases in the middle. CDR3 sequence reads: CASSLALEDGTQYF. CDR3 nucleotide sequence: TGCGCCAGCAGCTTGGCCCTAGAGGATGGGACCCAGTACTTC.

The V and J genes are TRBV28 and TRBJ2-7, with 11 bases aligning to TRBD2. Germline V gene sequence: CDR1 MDHEN, CDR2 SYDVKM. This CDR3 is built from 15 residues. V lost 6 bases to trimming and J lost 3 bases; unmatched junction nucleotides: 7. The CDR3: CASSRGTSGLYEQYF. The CDR3 DNA follows: TGTGCCAGCAGCCGGGGGACTAGCGGACTCTACGAGCAGTACTTC.

This sequence joins TRBV10-3 and TRBJ2-6; D gene uncertain. Trimming took 5 bases from V and 2 from J, leaving 10 bases between them. Germline V gives CDR1 ENHRY, CDR2 SYGVKD. This CDR3 has 15 residues. The CDR3 loop reads CAISTARTGANVLTF. Written as DNA, the CDR3 is TGTGCCATCAGTACGGCCAGGACTGGGGCCAACGTCCTGACTTTC.

The genes are TRBV5-1 and TRBJ1-3; TRBD1 matches at 8 bases. Germline values: CDR1 SGHRS, CDR2 YFSETQ. Germline trimming cut 4 bases from V and 4 bases from J; bases unmatched to any gene: 7. There are 15 residues in the CDR3. The CDR3 here is CASSLQGEAGNTIYF. The CDR3 nucleotides are TGCGCCAGCAGCCTACAGGGGGAAGCAGGAAACACCATATATTTT.

The chain employs TRBV28 and TRBJ1-5; D uncertain. There are 16 residues in the CDR3. CDR1 is MDHEN and CDR2 is SYDVKM in the germline V gene. V lost 1 base, J lost 2 bases, and 12 bases lay in between. The CDR3 sequence: CASSLLGKRGNQPQHF. CDR3 DNA: TGTGCCAGCAGTTTATTGGGTAAACGAGGCAATCAGCCCCAGCATTTT.

This chain connects TRBV10-2 to TRBJ2-2; tentatively, D is TRBD2 (6 bases). Per germline, CDR1 WSHSY and CDR2 SAAADI. The CDR3 consists of 15 residues. Between the trimmed V and J ends, which lost 4 bases and 4 bases, there was a span of 13 bases. CDR3 sequence (DNA): TGCGCCAGCAGTGGGACGGGAGTAGGCACCGGGGAGCTGTTTTTT. Its translation: CASSGTGVGTGELFF.